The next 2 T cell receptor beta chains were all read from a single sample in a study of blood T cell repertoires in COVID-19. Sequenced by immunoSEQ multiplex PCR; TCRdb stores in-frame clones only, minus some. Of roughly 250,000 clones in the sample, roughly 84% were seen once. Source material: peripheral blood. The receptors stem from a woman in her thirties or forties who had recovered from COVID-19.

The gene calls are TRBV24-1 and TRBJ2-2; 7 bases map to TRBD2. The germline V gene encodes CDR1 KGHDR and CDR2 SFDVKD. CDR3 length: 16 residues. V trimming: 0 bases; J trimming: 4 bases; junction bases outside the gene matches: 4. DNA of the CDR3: TGTGCCACCAGTGATTTGAATGGGAGGGTCACCGGGGAGCTGTTTTTT. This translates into CATSDLNGRVTGELFF.

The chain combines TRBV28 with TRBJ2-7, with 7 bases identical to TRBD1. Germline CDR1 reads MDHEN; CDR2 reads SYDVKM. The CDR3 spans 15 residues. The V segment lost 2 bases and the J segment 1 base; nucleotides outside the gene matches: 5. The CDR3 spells CASSLSWDSSYEQYF. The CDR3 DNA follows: TGTGCCAGCAGTTTAAGCTGGGACAGTTCCTACGAGCAGTACTTC.